These 24 T cell receptor beta chains originate from one sample sequenced in a study of T cell repertoires in cytomegalovirus infection. Their recognized antigens are unknown. MiXCR was run by TCRdb on the reads, yielding one entry per CDR3 protein. This table has approximately 990,000 distinct CDR3 sequences, around 32% appearing once. Source: cultured CD8+ T cells from PBMCs, taken from culture after CMV antigen stimulation. These receptors were taken from a human donor in good health (CMV status not recorded). Some clones in this sample may be carry-over from other donors' samples.

The V and J genes are TRBV7-9 and TRBJ2-1; 13 bases map to TRBD2. In germline, CDR1 is SEHNR, CDR2 FQNEAQ (reference sequence). The CDR3 runs to 20 residues. The ends lost 5 bases at V and 1 base at J; junction bases unmatched: 14. The CDR3 spells CASSPPRTSGGTSSYNEQFF. DNA of the CDR3: TGTGCCAGCAGCCCCCCAAGGACTAGCGGGGGTACCTCGTCCTACAATGAGCAGTTCTTC.

Regarding this clonotype: Possible read error: a much larger clone is one base away. V is TRBV7-3 and J is TRBJ2-3; TRBD2 matches 7 bases. The CDR3 has 15 residues. The V gene's germline CDR1 is SGHTA and CDR2 FQGTGA. CDR3 in DNA: TGTGCCAGCAGCTTAGGCGGGGGAAATACAGATACGCGGTATTTT. Amino acid sequence: CASSLGGGNTDTRYF.

The chain links TRBV7-6 to TRBJ2-7; no definite D call. The V gene's germline CDR1 is SGHVS and CDR2 FNYEAQ. V was shortened by 1 base and J by 6 bases, with 7 bases between the two germline ends. The CDR3 sequence is 12 residues long. This CDR3 is CASSLGDPEQYF. CDR3 DNA: TGTGCCAGCAGCTTAGGGGATCCCGAGCAGTACTTC. Filled out from reference TRBV7-6 and TRBJ2-7, the complete variable domain reads GAGVSQSPRYKVTKRGQDVALRCDPISGHVSLYWYRQALGQGPEFLTYFNYEAQQDKSGLPNDRFSAERPEGSISTLTIQRTEQRDSAMYRCASSLGDPEQYFGPGTRLTVT.

A note on this clonotype: The germline gene is not matched at one end of the junction; a read error may be the cause. The chain links TRBV7-3 to TRBJ2-1, with unresolved D. Germline V CDR1 and CDR2: SGHTA, FQGTGA. This CDR3 spans 12 amino acids. The CDR3 DNA sequence: TGTGCCAGCGGCTGGATTGACAAAGAGCAGTTCTTC. Translation gives CASGWIDKEQFF.

At least ten counts were recorded for this clonotype. The J gene is TRBJ1-2, the V gene TRBV6-1; D possibly corresponds to TRBD1 (6 bases). Germline loops: CDR1 MNHNS, CDR2 SASEGT. The V gene lost 5 bases and the J gene lost 0 bases, with 13 bases spanning the gap. This CDR3 is built from 15 residues. CDR3 protein: CASSFGQKSNYGYTF. CDR3 DNA: TGTGCCAGCAGTTTCGGACAGAAATCTAACTATGGCTACACCTTC.

V and J are TRBV27 and TRBJ2-7; 8 nucleotides align to TRBD1. The CDR3 extends over 14 amino acids. J was trimmed by 6 bases and V by 1 base; bases with no gene match: 5. CDR1 is MNHEY and CDR2 is SMNVEV in the germline V gene (reference sequence). CDR3 sequence reads: CASSLYRGTGEQYF. CDR3 nucleotides: TGTGCCAGCAGTTTATACAGGGGGACGGGCGAGCAGTACTTC.

This clonotype was counted only a few times. This chain links TRBV12-3 or TRBV12-4 with TRBJ1-3; the D is unclear. The CDR3 is 15 amino acids. V gave up 7 bases and J gave up 1 base, with 14 bases separating them. Here the CDR3 reads CASTTGEISGNTIYF. CDR3 nucleotides: TGTGCCAGCACCACGGGTGAGATATCTGGAAACACCATATATTTT.

This clonotype was recorded a few times. This chain joins TRBV27 and TRBJ2-5; TRBD1 matches 7 bases. Germline trimming cut 6 bases from V and 2 bases from J; bases unmatched to any gene: 6. Germline CDR1 and CDR2: MNHEY and SMNVEV (reference sequence). The CDR3 is made up of 14 amino acids. The CDR3 spells CASRTTGFQETQYF. CDR3 in DNA: TGTGCCAGCAGGACGACAGGGTTTCAAGAGACCCAGTACTTC.

In this sample, this clonotype turned up a few times. The genes are TRBV19 and TRBJ1-1; tentatively, D is TRBD1 (6 bases). The CDR3 consists of 14 residues. Trimming pared 8 bases from V and 1 base from J, leaving 14 bases between. The V gene's germline CDR1 is LNHDA and CDR2 SQIVND (reference sequence). CDR3 sequence reads: CASRRGHENTEAFF. CDR3 sequence (DNA): TGTGCCAGTCGACGGGGACACGAGAACACTGAAGCTTTCTTT.

The chain carries TRBV19 and TRBJ1-1, with D uncertain. Germline CDR1 and CDR2: LNHDA and SQIVND (reference sequence). This CDR3 spans 12 amino acids. V was cut by 6 bases and J by 5 bases, with 10 bases left in between. The CDR3 DNA follows: TGTGCCAGTAGCGGGTGGGGAACTGAAGCTTTCTTT. Translated: CASSGWGTEAFF.

The V gene is TRBV7-9, the J gene TRBJ1-5, with D tentatively TRBD1 (5 bases). The ends were cut back, 5 bases at V and 0 bases at J, with 17 bases in the middle. In germline, CDR1 is SEHNR, CDR2 FQNEAQ (reference sequence). The CDR3 is made up of 17 amino acids. The CDR3 here is CASSPGTGLYSNQPQHF. The CDR3 nucleotides read TGTGCCAGCAGCCCTGGGACTGGTCTGTATAGCAATCAGCCCCAGCATTTT.

The chain is built from TRBV5-4 and TRBJ2-5, with 9 positions matching TRBD2. Germline assignment: CDR1 SGHNT and CDR2 YYREEE (reference sequence). The J segment lost 3 bases and the V segment lost 4 bases, leaving 4 bases of the junction unmatched. This CDR3 comprises 14 residues. CDR3 bases: TGTGCCAGCAGCCTCTGGACTAGCGAAGAGACCCAGTACTTC. It codes for CASSLWTSEETQYF.

This clonotype was detected a few times. The rearrangement joins TRBV7-6 to TRBJ1-1; D ambiguous. This CDR3 is 12 amino acids long. Between the trimmed V and J ends, which lost 5 bases and 5 bases, there was a span of 9 bases. Germline CDR1 is SGHVS and CDR2 is FNYEAQ. The CDR3 sequence is CASSPTLTEAFF. For the CDR3, the DNA is TGTGCCAGCAGCCCTACGTTAACTGAAGCTTTCTTT.

This clonotype has at least ten counts. The gene calls are TRBV7-6 and TRBJ1-2; a possible D gene is TRBD1 (6 bases). This CDR3 contains 14 residues. CDR1 SGHVS and CDR2 FNYEAQ come from the germline V gene. V was pared by 7 bases and J by 0 bases, with 12 bases between. The CDR3 sequence is CASITRGSNYGYTF. The CDR3, as DNA: TGTGCCAGCATCACCAGGGGCTCTAACTATGGCTACACCTTC.

The rearrangement links TRBV5-6 to TRBJ2-1, with 13 bases fitting TRBD2. The CDR3 length is 18 residues. The V gene end was trimmed by 3 bases and the J gene end by 0 bases; junction bases not matched to a gene: 6. The germline gives CDR1 SGHDT, CDR2 YYEEEE. The CDR3 DNA sequence: TGTGCCAGCAGCTCGACTAGCGGGGGGCCGAGCTCCTACAATGAGCAGTTCTTC. Amino acids: CASSSTSGGPSSYNEQFF.

The chain is built from TRBV4-2 and TRBJ2-1; D possibly matches TRBD1 or TRBD2 (6 bases each). The CDR3 runs to 15 residues. Between the trimmed V and J ends, which lost 4 bases and 10 bases, there was a span of 20 bases. The germline gives CDR1 LGHNA, CDR2 YNFKEQ. Here the CDR3 DNA reads TGTGCCAGCAGCCCGGAGGAGGGGGGCCCAGGGGAGCAGTTCTTC. The encoded protein is CASSPEEGGPGEQFF.

This clonotype was observed a handful of times. The chain couples TRBV6-4 to TRBJ2-3; D gene unclear. The V end lost 8 bases, the J end lost 1 base, and 10 bases lay between the germline ends. The CDR3 runs 13 residues. CDR1 is MRHNA, CDR2 SNTAGT, per germline. The CDR3 DNA reads TGTGCCAGCTCCCGCCTAGGCACAGATACGCAGTATTTT. This translates into CASSRLGTDTQYF.

The rearrangement uses TRBV4-3 and TRBJ2-1; D might be TRBD2 (6 bases). V shed 0 bases and J shed 7 bases, with 10 bases lying between them. Germline lookup yields CDR1 LGHNA and CDR2 YSLEER. This CDR3 comprises 14 residues. CDR3 in amino acids: CASSQDMGGNEQFF. The CDR3, as DNA: TGCGCCAGCAGCCAAGATATGGGGGGAAATGAGCAGTTCTTC.

This clonotype has at least ten counts. The chain carries TRBV7-8 and TRBJ2-5; 7 bases fit TRBD2. CDR3 length: 15 residues. The V gene's germline CDR1 is SGHVS and CDR2 FQNEAQ. With V trimmed by 3 bases and J by 0 bases, 4 bases remained unmatched. CDR3 residues: CASSLGGIHQETQYF. In DNA form, the CDR3 reads TGTGCCAGCAGCTTGGGAGGGATTCACCAAGAGACCCAGTACTTC.

The rearrangement links TRBV29-1 to TRBJ2-3, with D unclear. The CDR3 has 12 amino acids. Germline V gene sequence: CDR1 SQVTM, CDR2 ANQGSEA. V lost 2 bases and J 6 bases, leaving 9 bases between the germline ends. The CDR3 is CSVEPSLDTQYF. The CDR3 coding sequence is TGCAGCGTTGAACCTTCCCTTGATACGCAGTATTTT.

The rearrangement links TRBV27 to TRBJ2-7; 7 bases align to TRBD1. Per the germline V gene, CDR1 is MNHEY and CDR2 is SMNVEV (reference sequence). The CDR3 spans 16 residues. The ends lost 0 bases at V and 2 bases at J; junction bases unmatched: 7. Here the CDR3 reads CASSLSVGTVPYEQYF. CDR3 nucleotides: TGTGCCAGCAGTTTATCGGTAGGGACAGTTCCCTACGAGCAGTACTTC.

This clonotype was seen ten or more times. This chain's CDR3 is CASSPFGNSYNEQFF. DNA for the CDR3: TGTGCCAGCAGCCCCTTTGGGAACTCCTACAATGAGCAGTTCTTC. This chain joins TRBV7-2 and TRBJ2-1; D call uncertain. CDR1 and CDR2 (germline): SGHTA, FQGNSA. V shed 5 bases and J shed 0 bases, with 11 bases lying between them. The CDR3 loop spans 15 amino acids.

The chain recombines TRBV9 with TRBJ1-1, with 7 nucleotides matching TRBD1. Germline V CDR1 and CDR2: SGDLS, YYNGEE. CDR3 size: 14 residues. J lost 2 bases, V lost 3 bases, and 4 bases had no gene match. CDR3 bases: TGTGCCAGCAGCGCCCGGGACAGCAACACTGAAGCTTTCTTT. Amino acids: CASSARDSNTEAFF.

CDR3 amino acids: CASSLSGRQETQYF. For the CDR3, the DNA is TGTGCCAGCAGCTTATCGGGCCGGCAAGAGACCCAGTACTTC. The chain joins TRBV11-3 to TRBJ2-5; D is undetermined. The length of the CDR3 is 14 residues. Germline V gives CDR1 SGHNT, CDR2 YENEEA. V lost 2 bases to trimming and J lost 2 bases, with 9 bases between them.